These 7 T cell receptor beta chains came from one sample sequenced in a study of cytomegalovirus exposure and HLA in healthy donors. Primers included in the PCR were 60 Vbeta and 13 Jbeta primers. TCRdb's table, derived via immunoSEQ multiplex PCR, lists solely in-frame clones and lacks some. There are about 160,000 clones in the sample; roughly 80% occur only once, and more than 1.5% lies in the top ten. Sequencing was performed on PBMCs. Every receptor here comes from a man aged 18-30 years in good health and CMV-seronegative.

The chain employs TRBV2 and TRBJ2-3, with TRBD2 identical over 9 bases. The ends lost 5 bases at V and 1 base at J; junction bases unmatched: 16. Looked up from germline, CDR1 is SNHLY and CDR2 is FYNNEI. This CDR3 contains 19 residues. CDR3 protein: CASSRGVAGGPWGTDTQYF. CDR3 coding DNA: TGTGCCAGCAGTCGGGGGGTGGCGGGAGGGCCATGGGGCACAGATACGCAGTATTTT.

In this sample, this clone turned up a few times. The V call is TRBV12-5, the J call TRBJ1-3; no reliable D call. The CDR3 length is 11 residues. The germline CDR1 and CDR2 sequences are LGHNT and FRNRAP. V gave up 4 bases and J gave up 4 bases, with 2 bases separating them. CDR3 sequence: CASGSGNTIYF. CDR3 nucleotide sequence: TGTGCTAGTGGTTCAGGAAACACCATATATTTT.

The gene calls are TRBV7-2 and TRBJ1-1, with 11 bases that match TRBD1. The CDR3 covers 17 residues. The trim removed 0 bases at V and 1 base at J, leaving 4 bases unmatched. From germline, CDR1 is SGHTA and CDR2 FQGNSA. DNA for the CDR3: TGTGCCAGCAGCTTAGCGGGACAGGGGGGCACGAACACTGAAGCTTTCTTT. This gives the protein CASSLAGQGGTNTEAFF.

The V call is TRBV6-1, the J call TRBJ1-5; maybe TRBD1 (6 bases). Germline CDR1 is MNHNS and CDR2 is SASEGT. V was trimmed by 4 bases and J by 3 bases, leaving 16 bases between them. The CDR3 sequence is 16 residues long. The DNA of the CDR3 is TGTGCCAGCAGTGTCTTGCAGGGGTTAATCAATCAGCCCCAGCATTTT. This sequence encodes CASSVLQGLINQPQHF.

This clone has a handful of counts. The chain couples TRBV7-9 to TRBJ1-3; D is unclear. V gave up 6 bases and J gave up 2 bases, with 8 bases separating them. This CDR3 is built from 13 residues. Germline assignment: CDR1 SEHNR and CDR2 FQNEAQ (reference sequence). CDR3 DNA: TGTGCCAGCAGACTCGGAGCTGGAAACACCATATATTTT. This translates into CASRLGAGNTIYF.

This clone was counted a few times. The V and J genes are TRBV7-2 and TRBJ2-6; possible D gene TRBD1, 5 bases. The CDR3 runs to 18 residues. Per the germline V gene, CDR1 is SGHTA and CDR2 is FQGNSA. With 5 bases removed from V and 1 base from J, the gap between germline ends came to 18 bases. CDR3 in DNA: TGTGCCAGCAGCACCCCTAGGGGCGGTGGTTCTGGGGCCAACGTCCTGACTTTC. Residues: CASSTPRGGGSGANVLTF.

The rearrangement uses TRBV10-3 and TRBJ1-1, with TRBD1 matching 11 bases. Germline CDR1 reads ENHRY; CDR2 reads SYGVKD. The trim removed 2 bases at V and 7 bases at J, leaving 9 bases unmatched. The CDR3 spans 16 residues. The CDR3 loop reads CAISEIGQGAADEAFF. CDR3 nucleotides: TGTGCCATCAGTGAGATTGGACAGGGGGCTGCTGATGAAGCTTTCTTT.